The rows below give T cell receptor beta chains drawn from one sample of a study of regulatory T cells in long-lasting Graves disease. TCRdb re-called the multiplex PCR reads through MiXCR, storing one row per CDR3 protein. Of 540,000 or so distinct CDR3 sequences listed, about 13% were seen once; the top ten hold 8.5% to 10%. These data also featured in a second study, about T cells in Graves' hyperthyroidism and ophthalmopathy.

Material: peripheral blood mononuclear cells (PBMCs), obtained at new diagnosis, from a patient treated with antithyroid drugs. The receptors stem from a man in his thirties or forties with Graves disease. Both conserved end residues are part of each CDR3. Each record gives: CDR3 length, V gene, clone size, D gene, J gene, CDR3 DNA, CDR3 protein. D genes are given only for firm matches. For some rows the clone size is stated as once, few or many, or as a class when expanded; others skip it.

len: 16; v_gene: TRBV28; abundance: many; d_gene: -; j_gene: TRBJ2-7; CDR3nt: TGTGCCAGCAGTTTATGGGGGGGAGAGGGGGCCTACGAGCAGTACTTC; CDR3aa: CASSLWGGEGAYEQYF
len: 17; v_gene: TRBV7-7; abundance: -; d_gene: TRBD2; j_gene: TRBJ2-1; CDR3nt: TGTGCCAGCAGCTTCGTCGCGGGACTAGCGGGACCCGGAGAGCAGTTCTTC; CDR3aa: CASSFVAGLAGPGEQFF
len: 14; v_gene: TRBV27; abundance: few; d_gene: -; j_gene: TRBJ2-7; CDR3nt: TGTGCCAGCAGTTTAAGAGGGTTTGCCTACGAGCAGTACTTC; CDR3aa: CASSLRGFAYEQYF
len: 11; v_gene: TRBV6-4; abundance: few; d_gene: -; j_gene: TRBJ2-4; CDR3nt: TGTGCCAGCAGTGCTGGGTACATTCAGTACTTC; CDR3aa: CASSAGYIQYF
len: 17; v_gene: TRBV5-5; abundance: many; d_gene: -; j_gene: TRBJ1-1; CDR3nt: TGTGCCAGCAGCTTAGAGCCGCTCGGCCGATCGAACACTGAAGCTTTCTTT; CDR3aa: CASSLEPLGRSNTEAFF
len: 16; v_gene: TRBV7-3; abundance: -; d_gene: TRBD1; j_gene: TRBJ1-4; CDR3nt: TGTGCCAGCAGCCACCCGGAGGGACAGGGTAATGAAAAACTGTTTTTT; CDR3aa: CASSHPEGQGNEKLFF
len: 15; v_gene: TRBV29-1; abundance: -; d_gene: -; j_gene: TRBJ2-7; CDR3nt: TGCAGCGTTGAAGGGGTAGTCGGGAGCACCTACGAGCAGTACTTC; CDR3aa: CSVEGVVGSTYEQYF
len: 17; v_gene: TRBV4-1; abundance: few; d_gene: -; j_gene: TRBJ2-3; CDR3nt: TGCGCCAGCAGCCCCCAAAACGCGGGGCTGGGGGTAGATACGCAGTATTTT; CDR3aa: CASSPQNAGLGVDTQYF
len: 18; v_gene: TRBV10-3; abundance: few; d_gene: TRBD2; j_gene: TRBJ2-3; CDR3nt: TGTGCCATCAGTCCCACTAGCGGGAGGAATGGAAGGACAGATACGCAGTATTTT; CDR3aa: CAISPTSGRNGRTDTQYF
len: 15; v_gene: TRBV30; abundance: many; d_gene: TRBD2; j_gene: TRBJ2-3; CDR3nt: TGTGCCTGGAGCGTCACTAGCGGGACCACAGATACGCAGTATTTT; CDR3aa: CAWSVTSGTTDTQYF
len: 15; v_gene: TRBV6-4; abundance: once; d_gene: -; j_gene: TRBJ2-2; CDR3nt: TGTGCCAGCAGTGACTCTAGCGGGAACACCGGGGAGCTGTTTTTT; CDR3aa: CASSDSSGNTGELFF
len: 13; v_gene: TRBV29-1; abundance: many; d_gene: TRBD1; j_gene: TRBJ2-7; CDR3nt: TGCAGCGGACAAGGGACAGGTACCTACGAGCAGTACTTC; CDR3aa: CSGQGTGTYEQYF
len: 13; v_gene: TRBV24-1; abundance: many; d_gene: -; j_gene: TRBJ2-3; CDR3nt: TGTGCCACCAGTGACCCTACCCAGAATACGCAGTATTTT; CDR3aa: CATSDPTQNTQYF
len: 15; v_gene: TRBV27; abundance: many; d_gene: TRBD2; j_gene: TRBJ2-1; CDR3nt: TGTGCCAGCAGTTTAGTGGCGGGAGGGCTATATGAGCAGTTCTTC; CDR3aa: CASSLVAGGLYEQFF
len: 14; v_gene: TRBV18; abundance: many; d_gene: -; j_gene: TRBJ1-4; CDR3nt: TGTGCCAGCTCACCACAGGGACTGAATGAAAAACTGTTTTTT; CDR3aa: CASSPQGLNEKLFF
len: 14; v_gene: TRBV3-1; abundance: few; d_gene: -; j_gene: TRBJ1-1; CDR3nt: TGTGCCAGCAGCCAGCCGGCCGCTGACACTGAAGCTTTCTTT; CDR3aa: CASSQPAADTEAFF
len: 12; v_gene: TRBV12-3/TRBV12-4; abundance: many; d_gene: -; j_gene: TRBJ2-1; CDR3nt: TGTGCCAGCAGTGGGGAGCGAAATGAGCGGTTCTTC; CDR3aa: CASSGERNERFF
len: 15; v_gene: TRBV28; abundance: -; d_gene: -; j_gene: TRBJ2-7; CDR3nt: TGTGCCAGCAGTTTCTACTTCTCCGGATCCTACGAGCAGTACTTC; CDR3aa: CASSFYFSGSYEQYF
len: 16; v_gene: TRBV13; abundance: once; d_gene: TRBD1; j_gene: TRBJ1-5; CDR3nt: TGTGCCAGCAGCTTAGGCCGTCAGGGGGTTTATCAGCCCCAGCATTTT; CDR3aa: CASSLGRQGVYQPQHF
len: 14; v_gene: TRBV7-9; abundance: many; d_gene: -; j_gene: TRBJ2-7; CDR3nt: TGTGCCAGCAGCGTCGGGACCCGAGGGGGCGAGCAGTACTTC; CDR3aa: CASSVGTRGGEQYF
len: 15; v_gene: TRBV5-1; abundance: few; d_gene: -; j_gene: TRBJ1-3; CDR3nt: TGCGCCAGCAGCCCCGACTTGCTTTCTGGAAACACCATATATTTT; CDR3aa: CASSPDLLSGNTIYF
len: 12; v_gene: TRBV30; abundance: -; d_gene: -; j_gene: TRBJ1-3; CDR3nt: TGTGCCTGGATGACAACTGGAAACACCATATATTTT; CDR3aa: CAWMTTGNTIYF
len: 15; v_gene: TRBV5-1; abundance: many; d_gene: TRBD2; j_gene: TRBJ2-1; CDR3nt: TGCGCCAGCAGGGCTTCTAGCGGGAACTACAATGAGCAGTTCTTC; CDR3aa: CASRASSGNYNEQFF
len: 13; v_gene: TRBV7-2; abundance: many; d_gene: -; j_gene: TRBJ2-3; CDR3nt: TGTGCCAGCAGGCCGGGAGGCACAGATACGCAGTATTTT; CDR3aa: CASRPGGTDTQYF
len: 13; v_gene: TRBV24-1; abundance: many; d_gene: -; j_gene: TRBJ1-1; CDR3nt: TGTGCCACCAGTGATGCCTGGAACACTGAAGCTTTCTTT; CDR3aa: CATSDAWNTEAFF
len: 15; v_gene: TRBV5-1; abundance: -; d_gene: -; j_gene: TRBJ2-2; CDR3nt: TGCGCCAGAATAAGCGGACAGCGGAACACCGGGGAGCTGTTTTTT; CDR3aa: CARISGQRNTGELFF
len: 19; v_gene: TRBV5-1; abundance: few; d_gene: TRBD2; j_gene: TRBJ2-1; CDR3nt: TGCGCCAGCAGCCTCCGGGACTACCAGCCCCGGAGCTCCTACAATGAGCAGTTCTTC; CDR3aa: CASSLRDYQPRSSYNEQFF
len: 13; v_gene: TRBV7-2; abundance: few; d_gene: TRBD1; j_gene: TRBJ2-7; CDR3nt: TGTGCCAGCAGCCTGGGACAGGCGCGAGAGCAGTACTTC; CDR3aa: CASSLGQAREQYF
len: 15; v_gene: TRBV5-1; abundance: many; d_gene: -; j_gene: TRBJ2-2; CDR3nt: TGTGCCAGCAGCCCCGGGACGTCGAACACCGGGGAGCTGTTTTTT; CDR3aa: CASSPGTSNTGELFF
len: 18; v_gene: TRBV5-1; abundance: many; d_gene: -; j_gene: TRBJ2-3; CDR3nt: TGCGCCAGCAGCTTGGCCAGCGGGACAGGTCTGGGCACAGATACGCAGTATTTT; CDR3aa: CASSLASGTGLGTDTQYF
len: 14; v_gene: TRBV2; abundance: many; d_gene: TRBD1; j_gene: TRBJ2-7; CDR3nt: TGTGCCAGCCGGCAACAGGGGACAACCTACGAGCAGTACTTC; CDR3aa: CASRQQGTTYEQYF
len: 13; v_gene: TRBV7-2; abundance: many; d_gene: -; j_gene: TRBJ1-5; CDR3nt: TGTGCCAGCAGCCGACAGAACAATCAGCCCCAGCATTTT; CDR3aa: CASSRQNNQPQHF
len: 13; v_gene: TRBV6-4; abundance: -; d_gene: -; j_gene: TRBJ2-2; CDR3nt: TGTGCCAGCAGCGCGGAACTCACCGGGGAGCTGTTTTTT; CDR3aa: CASSAELTGELFF